Each of the 10 T cell receptor beta chains below was sequenced from the same sample in a study of read filtering for tumor transcriptome and immune sequencing. This library used approximately 370 ng RNA and molecular barcoded adaptors spanning alpha/delta and beta/gamma chains. Each CDR3 protein gets one entry after TCRdb re-called the reads with MiXCR. The sample has about 35,000 distinct CDR3 sequences; roughly an eighth are singletons. Sequenced material: a population of CD138-negative cells sorted from bone marrow. The origin of the receptors is a donor over 35 with multiple myeloma.

About this clonotype itself: Because the CDR3 is missing its conserved closing phenylalanine or tryptophan, this is likely a read error. V is TRBV7-8 and J is TRBJ2-1; D perhaps matches TRBD1 (5 bases). From germline, CDR1 is SGHVS and CDR2 FQNEAQ. CDR3 size: 13 residues. Trimming shortened V by 4 bases and J by 9 bases, and 13 bases separated the two germline ends. CDR3 sequence reads: CASSSDRSGEQFL. The CDR3, as DNA: TGTGCCAGCAGCTCAGACAGATCCGGTGAGCAGTTCCTC.

A note on this clonotype: This likely reflects a read error, since a far larger clone is one base away. Since the CDR3 does not end with the conserved phenylalanine or tryptophan, this likely comes from a read error. The gene calls are TRBV7-3 and TRBJ1-2; 8 bases align to TRBD1. Per germline, CDR1 SGHTA and CDR2 FQGTGA. The V and J ends lost 1 base and 0 bases, in that order; junction bases with no gene match: 1. This CDR3 has 15 amino acids. In DNA, the CDR3 is TGTGCCAGCAGCTTAAGGACAGGGTCTAACTATGGCTACACCTGC. Encoded protein: CASSLRTGSNYGYTC.

This clonotype was seen at least ten times. The chain combines TRBV20-1 with TRBJ1-5, with 10 bases that match TRBD1. The CDR3 consists of 14 residues. Germline CDR1 is DFQATT and CDR2 is SNEGSKA (reference sequence). V lost 2 bases and J lost 5; bases outside the gene matches: 3. CDR3 nucleotide sequence: TGCAGTGCTAGACGCGGGACAGGGGATCAGCCCCAGCATTTT. This sequence encodes CSARRGTGDQPQHF.

This clonotype was counted ten times or more. V is TRBV30 and J is TRBJ1-1; TRBD1 might be the D (6 bases). Germline CDR1 reads GTSNPN; CDR2 reads SVGIG (reference sequence). The ends were cut back, 5 bases at V and 10 bases at J, with 14 bases in the middle. The CDR3 loop spans 11 amino acids. CDR3: CAWGLVGGAFF. The DNA of the CDR3 is TGTGCCTGGGGCCTCGTAGGGGGAGCTTTCTTT.

A word on this clonotype: The junction departs from germline at one end; a sequencing error may be responsible. V and J are TRBV12-3 or TRBV12-4 and TRBJ1-2; no definite D call. The CDR3 has 14 residues. CDR3 loop: CAISFRSYNYGYTF. CDR3 bases: TGTGCCATCAGTTTTAGGAGTTATAACTATGGCTACACCTTC.

Many counts were recorded for this clonotype. The CDR3 DNA reads as TGTGCCAGCAGCCTCCGGACAGGACCAGTCTACGAGCAGTACTTC. It is translated as CASSLRTGPVYEQYF. The chain employs TRBV7-9 and TRBJ2-7; 7 nucleotides align to TRBD1. Germline V CDR1 and CDR2: SEHNR, FQNEAQ (reference sequence). The CDR3 covers 15 residues. After removal of 5 bases from V and 3 bases from J, the junction contained 10 bases not matched to a gene.

In this sample, this clonotype turned up many times. The chain joins TRBV25-1 to TRBJ1-2; D not resolved. V lost 6 bases and J 8 bases, leaving 10 bases between the germline ends. This CDR3 comprises 11 residues. CDR1 and CDR2 from the germline V gene are MGHDK and SYGVNS. In DNA form, the CDR3 reads TGTGCCAGCAGGACTACCAGCGGCTACACCTTC. Translated: CASRTTSGYTF.

A note on this clonotype: It may be a read error: a sequence one base away is much more abundant. J is TRBJ2-2 and V is TRBV7-2; TRBD2 matches 11 bases. Germline V CDR1 and CDR2: SGHTA, FQGNSA. The CDR3 covers 15 residues. The CDR3 loop reads CASSRSGRGTGELLF. CDR3 nucleotides: TGTGCCAGCAGCCGTAGCGGGAGGGGTACCGGGGAGCTGCTTTTT.

This clonotype was recorded many times. The rearrangement links TRBV6-2 or TRBV6-3 to TRBJ2-1; D may be TRBD2 (6 bases). The ends were cut back, 2 bases at V and 6 bases at J, with 20 bases in the middle. CDR3 size: 17 residues. The germline gives CDR1 MNHEY, CDR2 SVGEGT. The CDR3 is CASSYHRPGVGPNEQFF. In DNA, the CDR3 is TGTGCCAGCAGTTACCATCGTCCGGGAGTAGGCCCCAATGAGCAGTTCTTC.

This clonotype has at least ten counts. This clone may be a read error of a much larger clone one base away. This rearrangement joins TRBV27 to TRBJ1-4, with 7 bases lining up with TRBD1. The length of the CDR3 is 13 residues. Germline CDR1 is MNHEY and CDR2 is SMNVEV (reference sequence). Losses at the gene ends were 7 bases for V and 12 bases for J; bases not matched to a gene: 11. CDR3 sequence reads: CASKRQGNEELFF. As DNA, the CDR3 is TGTGCCAGCAAAAGACAGGGAAACGAAGAACTGTTTTTT.